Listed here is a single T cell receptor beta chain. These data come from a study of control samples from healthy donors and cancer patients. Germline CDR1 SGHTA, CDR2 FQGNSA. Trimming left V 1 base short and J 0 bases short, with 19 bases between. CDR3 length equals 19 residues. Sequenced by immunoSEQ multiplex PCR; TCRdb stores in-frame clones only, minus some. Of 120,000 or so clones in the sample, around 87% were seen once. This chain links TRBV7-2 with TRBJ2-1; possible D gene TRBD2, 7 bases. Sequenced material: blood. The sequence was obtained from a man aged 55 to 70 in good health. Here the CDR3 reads CASSLVRGGISYSYNEQFF. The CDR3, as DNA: TGTGCCAGCAGCTTAGTTAGGGGGGGGATTAGTTACTCCTACAATGAGCAGTTCTTC.